What follows is one T cell receptor (beta chain) and its context. The antigen is unknown. Clones were read by immunoSEQ multiplex PCR, and TCRdb kept only the in-frame ones, dropping some. The sample carries around 140,000 clones, over 75% recorded once. The sample originates from a study of OX40 agonist ivuxolimab in advanced cancers. In the study overall: Hepatocellular carcinoma, melanoma, renal cell or head and neck cancer affected the dose-escalation patients. Participants could have had prior anti-PD-1, anti-PD-L1 or anti-CTLA-4 therapy, and around 40% had some.

The germline V gene encodes CDR1 SGDLS and CDR2 YYNGEE. The CDR3 totals 16 residues. The V and J ends lost 0 bases and 3 bases respectively, with 14 bases between them. Findings and limits, study-wide: Which antigen the expanded peripheral T cells recognized is unknown. On average, a greater number of expanded clones characterised CD8+ T cells relative to CD4+.

The V call is TRBV9, the J call TRBJ2-3; possibly TRBD1 for D (6 bases). The sequence was collected from an adult with an advanced solid tumor such as melanoma, head and neck, liver or kidney cancer. The sequenced sample was CD4+ or CD8+ T cells sorted from blood, obtained in a trial of the OX40 agonist ivuxolimab. The CDR3 is CASSVVGGRATDTQYF. DNA of the CDR3: TGTGCCAGCAGCGTAGTAGGGGGAAGGGCTACAGATACGCAGTATTTT.